One sample yielded the 28 T cell receptor beta chains listed below, sequenced in a study of blood T cell repertoires in COVID-19 (dated by TCRdb to between 2020 and 2021). The method behind the library was the immunoSEQ multiplex PCR assay. Held by TCRdb, this immuneACCESS table contains in-frame sequences only and omits some clones. Under half of the omission traces to an unresolved V gene where checked; the cause of the rest is unknown. The sample includes about 210,000 clones, with 70% to 90% observed a single time. The ten largest clones add up to about 4.8% of the sample. The sample was peripheral blood. These receptor sequences come from a woman aged 40 to 50 with acute or convalescent COVID-19.

This sequence joins TRBV6-5 and TRBJ1-5; D call uncertain. The germline V and J ends were trimmed by 6 bases and 4 bases, with 16 bases remaining between them. The CDR3 extends over 15 amino acids. Germline-derived CDR1 and CDR2 are MNHEY and SVGAGI. The CDR3 DNA reads TGTGCCAGCAGCGCCGGATCGGGAGGAAATCAGCCCCAGCATTTT. It codes for CASSAGSGGNQPQHF.

The chain uses TRBV18 and TRBJ1-6, with D hard to call. CDR1 KGHSH and CDR2 LQKENI come from the germline V gene. CDR3 length: 14 amino acids. V was pared by 3 bases and J by 8 bases, with 11 bases between. DNA for the CDR3: TGTGCCAGCTCACCTCCCGGGGAGGATTCACCCCTCCACTTT. It codes for CASSPPGEDSPLHF. The full variable domain, in which reference TRBV18 and TRBJ1-6 provide the parts outside the CDR3, is NAGVMQNPRHLVRRRGQEARLRCSPMKGHSHVYWYRQLPEEGLKFMVYLQKENIIDESGMPKERFSAEFPKEGPSILRIQQVVRGDSAAYFCASSPPGEDSPLHFGNGTRLTVT.

This chain links TRBV6-6 with TRBJ1-1; 8 bases align to TRBD1. This CDR3 comprises 13 residues. With V trimmed by 4 bases and J by 5 bases, 3 bases remained unmatched. Looked up from germline, CDR1 is MNHNY and CDR2 is SVGAGI (reference sequence). In DNA, the CDR3 is TGTGCCAGCAGTTCGGACAGGGAAACTGAAGCTTTCTTT. The encoded protein is CASSSDRETEAFF.

The chain joins TRBV19 to TRBJ1-2; tentative D call: TRBD1 (6 bases). The CDR3 has 13 amino acids. V dropped 4 bases and J dropped 4 bases, with 10 bases sitting between them. The germline V gene has CDR1 LNHDA and CDR2 SQIVND (reference sequence). The CDR3: CASSTGAGYGYTF. DNA of the CDR3: TGTGCCAGTAGTACAGGGGCCGGCTATGGCTACACCTTC.

The chain employs TRBV30 and TRBJ1-3; no definite D call. The CDR3 runs to 15 residues. V was trimmed by 8 bases and J by 0 bases, leaving 17 bases between them. Germline V gives CDR1 GTSNPN, CDR2 SVGIG (reference sequence). In nucleotides, the CDR3 is TGTGCCGGGAACCCCAACTTCTACTCTGGAAACACCATATATTTT. Amino acids: CAGNPNFYSGNTIYF.

This rearrangement joins TRBV19 to TRBJ1-2, with D possibly being TRBD1 (6 bases). Trimming left V 4 bases short and J 5 bases short, with 11 bases between. Germline loops: CDR1 LNHDA, CDR2 SQIVND (reference sequence). The length of the CDR3 is 13 residues. The CDR3 DNA reads as TGTGCCAGTAGTAGTGACAGGTCTTATGGCTACACCTTC. Protein: CASSSDRSYGYTF.

The chain's CDR3 is CASSARGTGVSPLHF. In DNA, the CDR3 is TGTGCCAGCAGCGCGAGAGGGACAGGGGTTTCACCCCTCCACTTT. The chain employs TRBV13 and TRBJ1-6, with 10 bases fitting TRBD1. V dropped 5 bases and J dropped 9; count of bases not matched to a gene: 7. This CDR3 is built from 15 residues. CDR1 and CDR2 (germline): PRHDT, FYEKMQ (reference sequence).

CDR3 sequence reads: CASSPIYDYEQYV. In DNA form, the CDR3 reads TGTGCCAGCTCACCGATCTATGACTACGAGCAGTACGTC. The gene calls are TRBV18 and TRBJ2-7, with no clear D. The CDR3 has 13 residues. Deletions cut 3 bases from V and 3 bases from J, with 9 bases between. The germline V gene has CDR1 KGHSH and CDR2 LQKENI.

The chain joins TRBV2 to TRBJ1-4, with a possible D match to TRBD1 (6 bases). This CDR3 has 12 amino acids. From germline, CDR1 is SNHLY and CDR2 FYNNEI. Trimming removed 4 bases at V and 8 bases at J, with 8 bases between. The DNA of the CDR3 is TGTGCCAGCAGTGCAGGGGCGGAAAAACTGTTTTTT. It translates to CASSAGAEKLFF.

The chain recombines TRBV20-1 with TRBJ1-2, with D tentatively TRBD1 (5 bases). V was trimmed by 3 bases and J by 3 bases, leaving 8 bases between them. From germline, CDR1 is DFQATT and CDR2 SNEGSKA (reference sequence). The CDR3 consists of 12 residues. CDR3 sequence reads: CSASGGDYGYTF. The CDR3 DNA follows: TGCAGTGCTAGTGGGGGGGACTATGGCTACACCTTC.

The chain combines TRBV19 with TRBJ1-1, with 7 positions matching TRBD1. CDR3 length: 14 residues. The germline V gene encodes CDR1 LNHDA and CDR2 SQIVND (reference sequence). After removal of 5 bases from V and 4 bases from J, the junction contained 7 bases not matched to a gene. The CDR3 loop is CASSSRQGFTEAFF. CDR3 nucleotides: TGTGCCAGTAGTTCTCGACAGGGCTTCACTGAAGCTTTCTTT.

This sequence joins TRBV5-5 and TRBJ2-3; a possible D gene is TRBD2 (7 bases). This CDR3 spans 16 amino acids. CDR1 and CDR2 (germline): SGHKS, YYEKEE (reference sequence). V was cut by 0 bases and J by 6 bases, with 17 bases left in between. DNA of the CDR3: TGTGCCAGCAGCTTGGCGGGGGGCCCTTCCTTCGATACGCAGTATTTT. Amino acid sequence: CASSLAGGPSFDTQYF.

J is TRBJ2-7 and V is TRBV4-1; a possible D gene is TRBD2 (6 bases). Germline values: CDR1 MGHRA, CDR2 YSYEKL. V was cut by 1 base and J by 5 bases, with 15 bases left in between. The CDR3 has 15 amino acids. CDR3 DNA: TGCGCCAGCAGCCAAGTTCTGACCGGGGAGGACGAGCAGTACGTC. Protein: CASSQVLTGEDEQYV.

This chain uses TRBV12-3 or TRBV12-4 with TRBJ2-7; D is unresolved. V lost 3 bases, J lost 4 bases, and 7 bases lay in between. The CDR3 totals 12 residues. CDR3 residues: CASSFLQYEQYV. The DNA of the CDR3 is TGTGCCAGCAGTTTTCTGCAGTACGAGCAGTACGTC.

The V call is TRBV5-5, the J call TRBJ1-1, with D possibly being TRBD1 (5 bases). The germline V gene encodes CDR1 SGHKS and CDR2 YYEKEE (reference sequence). This CDR3 spans 14 amino acids. Trimming removed 3 bases at V and 5 bases at J, with 14 bases between. For the CDR3, the DNA is TGTGCCAGCAGCTCTAGGCATGGGGGGACTGAAGCTTTCTTT. Encoded protein: CASSSRHGGTEAFF. The full variable domain, in which reference TRBV5-5 and TRBJ1-1 provide the parts outside the CDR3, is DAGVTQSPTHLIKTRGQQVTLRCSPISGHKSVSWYQQVLGQGPQFIFQYYEKEERGRGNFPDRFSARQFPNYSSELNVNALLLGDSALYLCASSSRHGGTEAFFGQGTRLTVV.

Only one count was recorded for this clone. The chain carries TRBV18 and TRBJ1-1; 11 bases agree with TRBD1. The CDR3 consists of 13 residues. Germline-derived CDR1 and CDR2 are KGHSH and LQKENI. The trim removed 8 bases at V and 4 bases at J, leaving 3 bases unmatched. CDR3 in DNA: TGTGCCAGCCACGGGACAGGGGGCACTGAAGCTTTCTTT. Translating it yields CASHGTGGTEAFF.

CDR3 sequence (DNA): TGTGCCAGCATCAGGACTAGCGGGGCCACAGATACGCAGTATTTT. It translates to CASIRTSGATDTQYF. The chain recombines TRBV27 with TRBJ2-3; 12 nucleotides match TRBD2. The junction had 4 bases not matched to a gene; V was cut back by 7 bases and J by 2 bases. In germline, CDR1 is MNHEY, CDR2 SMNVEV (reference sequence). The CDR3 has 15 residues.

The chain combines TRBV3-1 (or the pseudogene TRBV3-2) with TRBJ1-2; TRBD1 aligns across 9 bases. The CDR3 is 14 residues long. Germline CDR1 and CDR2: LGHDT and YNNKEL (reference sequence). The V segment lost 1 base and the J segment 8 bases; nucleotides outside the gene matches: 5. The CDR3 bases are TGTGCCAGCAGCCAAGGGACAGGGGAACTAGGCTACACCTTC. This gives the protein CASSQGTGELGYTF.

The chain links TRBV6-5 to TRBJ2-7; 7 bases align to TRBD1. CDR3 size: 13 residues. V trimming: 6 bases; J trimming: 3 bases; junction bases outside the gene matches: 5. CDR1 MNHEY and CDR2 SVGAGI come from the germline V gene. The CDR3 DNA reads TGTGCCAGCAGCACAGACAGGGTCTACGAGCAGTACGTC. Its protein product is CASSTDRVYEQYV.

The chain employs TRBV21-1 and TRBJ2-5; the table gives TRBD1 as D, unverified against the DNA. TRBV21-1 constitutes a pseudogene. This CDR3 region has 14 residues. The CDR3 here is CASSSDRGRETQYF. The CDR3 bases are TGTGCCAGCAGCAGCGACAGGGGACGGGAGACCCAGTACTTC.

In its sample, this clone was seen once. The chain links TRBV7-6 to TRBJ1-5, with 8 bases that match TRBD1. V dropped 0 bases and J dropped 3; count of bases not matched to a gene: 7. Germline-derived CDR1 and CDR2 are SGHVS and FNYEAQ. CDR3 size: 17 residues. CDR3 region: CASSLAIGQGSNQPQHF. CDR3 coding DNA: TGTGCCAGCAGCTTAGCTATTGGACAGGGCTCCAATCAGCCCCAGCATTTT.

The V call is TRBV5-1, the J call TRBJ2-1, with TRBD2 matching 12 bases. The V gene's germline CDR1 is SGHRS and CDR2 YFSETQ. CDR3 length equals 16 residues. V was clipped by 1 base and J by 5 bases; unmatched bases: 4. CDR3 nucleotide sequence: TGCGCCAGCAGCTTGAGGCTAGCGGGGGGGAACAATGAGCAGTTCTTC. It specifies CASSLRLAGGNNEQFF.

This clone was seen only a few times. Other nucleotide sequences from this sample produce the same CDR3. The DNA for the CDR3 is TGTGCCAGCTCACCTCCGGCCGGGATGAACACTGAAGCTTTCTTT. Protein product: CASSPPAGMNTEAFF. The chain uses TRBV18 and TRBJ1-1; D is ambiguous. The V gene lost 3 bases and the J gene lost 0 bases, with 11 bases spanning the gap. Germline values: CDR1 KGHSH, CDR2 LQKENI. CDR3 length: 15 residues.

V and J are TRBV5-1 and TRBJ2-1, with D tentatively TRBD2 (6 bases). This CDR3 comprises 14 residues. V lost 7 bases and J lost 4, with 15 bases in between. CDR1 and CDR2 (germline): SGHRS, YFSETQ. Written as DNA, the CDR3 is TGCGCCAGCTCTCCGGCTAGCGATTACAATGAGCAGTTCTTC. Translation: CASSPASDYNEQFF.

The chain carries TRBV19 and TRBJ2-1; no firm D call. Per germline, CDR1 LNHDA and CDR2 SQIVND (reference sequence). The CDR3 covers 16 residues. The germline V and J ends were trimmed by 4 bases and 0 bases, with 13 bases remaining between them. The CDR3 DNA is TGTGCCAGTAGTACAGTAGGCGGTAGCTCCTACAATGAGCAGTTCTTC. Amino acid sequence: CASSTVGGSSYNEQFF.

J is TRBJ1-5 and V is TRBV19, with D uncertain. The CDR3 consists of 15 residues. From germline, CDR1 is LNHDA and CDR2 SQIVND (reference sequence). The germline V and J ends were trimmed by 3 bases and 0 bases, with 9 bases remaining between them. DNA for the CDR3: TGTGCCAGTAGTATCTCCAGACTTAGCAATCAGCCCCAGCATTTT. This codes for CASSISRLSNQPQHF. Full variable domain (outside the CDR3, taken from reference TRBV19 and TRBJ1-5): DGGITQSPKYLFRKEGQNVTLSCEQNLNHDAMYWYRQDPGQGLRLIYYSQIVNDFQKGDIAEGYSVSREKKESFPLTVTSAQKNPTAFYLCASSISRLSNQPQHFGDGTRLSIL.

The chain employs TRBV24-1 and TRBJ2-3; D possibly corresponds to TRBD1 (5 bases). Germline V gene lookup returns CDR1 KGHDR and CDR2 SFDVKD. V was pared by 0 bases and J by 5 bases, with 8 bases between. This CDR3 region has 14 residues. Here the CDR3 DNA reads TGTGCCACCAGTGATTTGGCCACAGGAGATACGCAGTATTTT. It is translated as CATSDLATGDTQYF.

The V gene is TRBV3-1 (or the pseudogene TRBV3-2), the J gene TRBJ1-3; 11 bases are a match to TRBD1. The CDR3 consists of 16 residues. The germline gives CDR1 LGHDT, CDR2 YNNKEL (reference sequence). Trimming removed 5 bases from V and 5 bases from J; junction bases left unmatched: 8. This CDR3 reads CASSRTGTGGRNTIYF. The CDR3 bases are TGTGCCAGCAGCAGAACCGGGACAGGGGGTCGAAACACCATATATTTT.